One T cell receptor beta chain is described in this entry. Assay used: immunoSEQ multiplex PCR; TCRdb lists only in-frame clones, some missing. The data hold roughly 350,000 clones, with around 91% observed a single time. CDR1 and CDR2 (germline): SGHAT, FQNNGV. Trimming removed 4 bases from V and 4 bases from J; junction bases left unmatched: 4. The CDR3 is 14 residues long. The entry originates in a study of blood T cell repertoires in COVID-19. The rearrangement joins TRBV11-2 to TRBJ1-3; 7 nucleotides match TRBD1. Sequenced: peripheral blood. This receptor was identified in a woman between 18 and 29 years old who had recovered from COVID-19. The CDR3 DNA sequence: TGTGCCAGCAGCTGGACAGGTCCCGGAAACACCATATATTTT. This gives the protein CASSWTGPGNTIYF.